These 7 T cell receptor beta chains were sequenced from one sample in a study of shared clonotypes between healthy human individuals. Clones were sequenced by immunoSEQ multiplex PCR, and TCRdb holds only the in-frame ones, with some missing. The sample holds 110,000 or so clones; under 70% are singletons and the top ten take 20% to 25%. Sample: memory CD8+ T cells sorted from blood. Subset described: CD45RO+ cells pooled with CCR7-negative TemRA cells. All receptors derive from a woman aged 25 to 39 in good health.

The gene calls are TRBV6-5 and TRBJ2-1; tentatively, D is TRBD1 (6 bases). This CDR3 has 15 amino acids. Germline lookup yields CDR1 MNHEY and CDR2 SVGAGI. Trimming shortened V by 5 bases and J by 6 bases, and 17 bases separated the two germline ends. CDR3 residues: CASSPLTGTINEQFF. DNA of the CDR3: TGTGCCAGCAGTCCATTGACAGGTACTATCAATGAGCAGTTCTTC.

This clone was found once. V gene TRBV14 combines with J gene TRBJ2-7, with 8 nucleotides matching TRBD2. Germline values: CDR1 SGHDN, CDR2 FVKESK. The CDR3 is 15 residues long. Germline trimming cut 1 base from V and 0 bases from J; bases unmatched to any gene: 2. CDR3 in amino acids: CASSQASGGSYEQYF. The DNA of the CDR3 is TGTGCCAGCAGCCAAGCGAGCGGGGGCTCCTACGAGCAGTACTTC.

The chain is built from TRBV29-1 and TRBJ2-7; D possibly uses TRBD1 or TRBD2 (5 bases each). The V and J ends lost 2 bases and 2 bases respectively, with 16 bases between them. Germline V gene sequence: CDR1 SQVTM, CDR2 ANQGSEA. The CDR3 has 15 amino acids. The CDR3 is CSVELIRDEAYEQYF. The CDR3 DNA sequence: TGCAGCGTTGAACTTATCCGGGACGAAGCCTACGAGCAGTACTTC.

The J gene is TRBJ2-1, the V gene TRBV2; 8 nucleotides align to TRBD2. This CDR3 comprises 13 residues. CDR1 SNHLY and CDR2 FYNNEI come from the germline V gene. V dropped 6 bases and J dropped 7; count of bases not matched to a gene: 5. This CDR3 is CASRGGLGNEQFF. The CDR3 DNA is TGTGCCAGCAGGGGGGGACTAGGGAATGAGCAGTTCTTC.

V is TRBV7-8 and J is TRBJ1-4, with D unresolved. The length of the CDR3 is 14 residues. Germline V lookup: CDR1 SGHVS, CDR2 FQNEAQ. Deletions cut 3 bases from V and 8 bases from J, with 13 bases between. CDR3 loop: CASSFGRTGEKLFF. As DNA, the CDR3 is TGTGCCAGCAGCTTTGGGAGGACTGGGGAAAAACTGTTTTTT.

The J gene is TRBJ2-7, the V gene TRBV10-2, with D unclear. The CDR3 has 12 amino acids. Germline lookup yields CDR1 WSHSY and CDR2 SAAADI. Trimming removed 7 bases from V and 3 bases from J, with 10 bases in between. CDR3 nucleotides: TGCGCCAGCACCCCGGTGAACTACGAGCAGTACTTC. Its protein product is CASTPVNYEQYF.

This clone was observed a few times. This chain joins TRBV5-6 and TRBJ1-2; D is possibly TRBD1 (6 bases). Germline V gene lookup returns CDR1 SGHDT and CDR2 YYEEEE. This CDR3 has 14 amino acids. Trimming took off 0 bases at V and 5 bases at J, with 11 bases between the two ends. CDR3 DNA sequence: TGTGCCAGCAGCTTGGGACAGGCTCATTATGGCTACACCTTC. Translating gives CASSLGQAHYGYTF.